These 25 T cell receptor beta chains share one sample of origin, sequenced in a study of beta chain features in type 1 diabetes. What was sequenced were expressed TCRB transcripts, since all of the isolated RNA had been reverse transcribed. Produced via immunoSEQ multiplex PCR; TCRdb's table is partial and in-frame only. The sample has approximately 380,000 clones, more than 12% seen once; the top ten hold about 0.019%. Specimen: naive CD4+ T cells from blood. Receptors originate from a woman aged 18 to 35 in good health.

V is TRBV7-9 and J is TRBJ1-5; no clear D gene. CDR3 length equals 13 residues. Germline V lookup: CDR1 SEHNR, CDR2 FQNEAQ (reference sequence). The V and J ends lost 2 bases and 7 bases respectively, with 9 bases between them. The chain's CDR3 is CASSLLVGQPQHF. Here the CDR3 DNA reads TGTGCCAGCAGCTTATTGGTGGGCCAGCCCCAGCATTTT. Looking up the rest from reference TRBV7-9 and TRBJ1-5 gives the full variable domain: DTGVSQNPRHKITKRGQNVTFRCDPISEHNRLYWYRQTLGQGPEFLTYFQNEAQLEKSRLLSDRFSAERPKGSFSTLEIQRTEQGDSAMYLCASSLLVGQPQHFGDGTRLSIL.

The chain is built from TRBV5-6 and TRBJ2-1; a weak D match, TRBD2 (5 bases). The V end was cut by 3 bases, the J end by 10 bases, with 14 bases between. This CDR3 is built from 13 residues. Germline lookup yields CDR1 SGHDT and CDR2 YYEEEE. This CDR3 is CASSWGRGREQFF. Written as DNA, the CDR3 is TGTGCCAGCAGCTGGGGTCGGGGAAGGGAGCAGTTCTTC.

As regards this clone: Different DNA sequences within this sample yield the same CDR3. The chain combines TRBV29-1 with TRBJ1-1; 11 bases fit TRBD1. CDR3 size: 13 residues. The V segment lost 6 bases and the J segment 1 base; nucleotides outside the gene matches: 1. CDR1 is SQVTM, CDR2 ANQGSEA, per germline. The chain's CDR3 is CSVGTGGNTEAFF. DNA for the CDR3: TGCAGCGTCGGGACAGGGGGGAACACTGAAGCTTTCTTT.

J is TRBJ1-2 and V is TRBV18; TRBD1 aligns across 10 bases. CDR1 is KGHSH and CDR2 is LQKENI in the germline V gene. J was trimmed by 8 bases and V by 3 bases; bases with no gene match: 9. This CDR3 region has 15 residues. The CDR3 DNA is TGTGCCAGCTCACCCGGGACAGGGGCGATGGGAGGCTACACCTTC. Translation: CASSPGTGAMGGYTF.

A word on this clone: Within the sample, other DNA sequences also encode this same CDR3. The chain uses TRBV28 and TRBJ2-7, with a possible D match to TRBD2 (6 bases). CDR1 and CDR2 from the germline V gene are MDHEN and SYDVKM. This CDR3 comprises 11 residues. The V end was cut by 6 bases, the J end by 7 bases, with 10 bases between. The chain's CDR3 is CASSLGGEQYF. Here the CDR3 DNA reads TGTGCCAGCAGCCTTGGAGGGGAGCAGTACTTC.

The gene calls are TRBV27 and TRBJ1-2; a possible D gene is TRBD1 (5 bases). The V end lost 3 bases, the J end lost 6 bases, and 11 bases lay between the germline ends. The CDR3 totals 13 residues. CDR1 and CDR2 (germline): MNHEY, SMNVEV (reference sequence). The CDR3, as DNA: TGTGCCAGCAGTTTCTCCAGGGTTGATGGCTACACCTTC. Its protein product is CASSFSRVDGYTF.

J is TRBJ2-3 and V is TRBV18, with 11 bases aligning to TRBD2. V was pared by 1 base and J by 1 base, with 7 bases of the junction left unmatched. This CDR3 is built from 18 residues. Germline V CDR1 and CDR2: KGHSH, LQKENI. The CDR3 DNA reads TGTGCCAGCTCACCACAGTTGGGACTAGCGGACGGCACAGATACGCAGTATTTT. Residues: CASSPQLGLADGTDTQYF.

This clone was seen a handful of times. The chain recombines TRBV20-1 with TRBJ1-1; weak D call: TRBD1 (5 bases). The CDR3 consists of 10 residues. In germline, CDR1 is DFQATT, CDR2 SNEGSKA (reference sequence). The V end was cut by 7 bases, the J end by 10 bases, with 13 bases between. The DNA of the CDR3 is TGCAGTGTTCAGGGTTTGGCAGCTTTCTTT. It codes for CSVQGLAAFF.

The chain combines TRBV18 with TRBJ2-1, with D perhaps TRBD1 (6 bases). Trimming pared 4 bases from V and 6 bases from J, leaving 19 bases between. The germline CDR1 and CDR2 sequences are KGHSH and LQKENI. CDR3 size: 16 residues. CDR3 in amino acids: CASSRQGRARFNEQFF. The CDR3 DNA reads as TGTGCCAGCTCACGGCAGGGGAGAGCTCGCTTCAATGAGCAGTTCTTC.

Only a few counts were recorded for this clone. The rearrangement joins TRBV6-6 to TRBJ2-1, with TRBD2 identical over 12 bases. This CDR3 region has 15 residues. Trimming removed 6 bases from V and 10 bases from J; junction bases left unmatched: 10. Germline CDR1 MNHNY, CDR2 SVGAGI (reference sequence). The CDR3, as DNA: TGTGCCAGCAGACCGCTAGCGGGAGGGCCGCAGGAGCAGTTCTTC. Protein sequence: CASRPLAGGPQEQFF.

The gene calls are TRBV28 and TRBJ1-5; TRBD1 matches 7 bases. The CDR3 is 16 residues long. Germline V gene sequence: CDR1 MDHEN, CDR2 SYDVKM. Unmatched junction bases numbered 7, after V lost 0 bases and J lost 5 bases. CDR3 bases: TGTGCCAGCAGTTTATGGGGCAGGGGGTTTGATCAGCCCCAGCATTTT. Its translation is CASSLWGRGFDQPQHF.

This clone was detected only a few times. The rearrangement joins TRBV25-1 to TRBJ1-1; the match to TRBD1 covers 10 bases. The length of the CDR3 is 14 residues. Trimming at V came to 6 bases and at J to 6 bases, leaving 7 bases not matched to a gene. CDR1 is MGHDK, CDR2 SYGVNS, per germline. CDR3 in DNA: TGTGCCAGCAGCCCGGGACAGGGGATCTCTGAAGCTTTCTTT. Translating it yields CASSPGQGISEAFF.

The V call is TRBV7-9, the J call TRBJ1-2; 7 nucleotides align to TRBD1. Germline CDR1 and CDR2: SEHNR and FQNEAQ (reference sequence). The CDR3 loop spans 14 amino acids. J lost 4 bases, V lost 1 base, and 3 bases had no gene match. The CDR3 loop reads CASSLGAGGYGYTF. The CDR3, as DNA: TGTGCCAGCAGCTTAGGAGCAGGGGGCTATGGCTACACCTTC. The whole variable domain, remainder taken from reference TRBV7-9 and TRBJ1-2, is DTGVSQNPRHKITKRGQNVTFRCDPISEHNRLYWYRQTLGQGPEFLTYFQNEAQLEKSRLLSDRFSAERPKGSFSTLEIQRTEQGDSAMYLCASSLGAGGYGYTFGSGTRLTVV.

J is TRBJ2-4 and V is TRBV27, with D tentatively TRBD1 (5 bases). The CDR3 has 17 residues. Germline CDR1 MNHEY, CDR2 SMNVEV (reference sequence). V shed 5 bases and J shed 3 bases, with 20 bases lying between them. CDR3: CASSPSPDSGGKNIQYF. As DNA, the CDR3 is TGTGCCAGCAGTCCGAGCCCAGACAGTGGCGGCAAAAACATTCAGTACTTC.

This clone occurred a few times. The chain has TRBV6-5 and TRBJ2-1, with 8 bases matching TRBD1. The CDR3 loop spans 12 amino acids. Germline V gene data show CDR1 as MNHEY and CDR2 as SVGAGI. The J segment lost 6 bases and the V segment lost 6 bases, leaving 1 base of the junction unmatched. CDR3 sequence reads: CASRDRVNEQFF. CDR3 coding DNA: TGTGCCAGCAGGGACAGGGTCAATGAGCAGTTCTTC.

The CDR3, as DNA: TGCAGCGTCGGACAGTTAACTTACACAGATACGCAGTATTTT. Translating it yields CSVGQLTYTDTQYF. The genes are TRBV29-1 and TRBJ2-3, with a possible D match to TRBD1 (6 bases). The germline V gene has CDR1 SQVTM and CDR2 ANQGSEA. V was clipped by 6 bases and J by 2 bases, with 15 bases between them. The CDR3 loop spans 14 amino acids.

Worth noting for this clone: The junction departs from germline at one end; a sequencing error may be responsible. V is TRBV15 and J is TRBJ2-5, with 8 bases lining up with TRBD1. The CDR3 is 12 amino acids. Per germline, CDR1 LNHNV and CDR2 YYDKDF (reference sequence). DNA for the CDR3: TGTGCCACTAGCAGGGGGCGTGAGACCCAGTACTTC. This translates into CATSRGRETQYF.

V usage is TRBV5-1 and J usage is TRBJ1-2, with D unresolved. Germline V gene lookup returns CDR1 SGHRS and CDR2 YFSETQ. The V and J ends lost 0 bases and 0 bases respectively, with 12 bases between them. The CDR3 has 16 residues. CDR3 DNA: TGCGCCAGCAGCTTGGGGCACAGCGGAGCTAACTATGGCTACACCTTC. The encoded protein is CASSLGHSGANYGYTF. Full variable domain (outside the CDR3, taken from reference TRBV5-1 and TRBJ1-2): KAGVTQTPRYLIKTRGQQVTLSCSPISGHRSVSWYQQTPGQGLQFLFEYFSETQRNKGNFPGRFSGRQFSNSRSEMNVSTLELGDSALYLCASSLGHSGANYGYTFGSGTRLTVV.

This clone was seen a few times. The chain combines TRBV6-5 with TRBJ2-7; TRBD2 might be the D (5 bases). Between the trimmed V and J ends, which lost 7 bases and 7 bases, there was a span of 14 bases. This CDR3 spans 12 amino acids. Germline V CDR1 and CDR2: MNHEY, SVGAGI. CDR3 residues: CASKIPPGEQYF. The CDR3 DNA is TGTGCCAGCAAAATACCCCCGGGAGAGCAGTACTTC.

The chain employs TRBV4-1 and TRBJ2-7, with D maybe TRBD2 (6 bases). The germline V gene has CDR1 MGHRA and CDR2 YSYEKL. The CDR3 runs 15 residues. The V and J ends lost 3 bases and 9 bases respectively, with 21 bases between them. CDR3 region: CASSQPASREGVQYF. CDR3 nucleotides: TGCGCCAGCAGCCAGCCGGCTTCGCGGGAAGGAGTGCAGTACTTC.

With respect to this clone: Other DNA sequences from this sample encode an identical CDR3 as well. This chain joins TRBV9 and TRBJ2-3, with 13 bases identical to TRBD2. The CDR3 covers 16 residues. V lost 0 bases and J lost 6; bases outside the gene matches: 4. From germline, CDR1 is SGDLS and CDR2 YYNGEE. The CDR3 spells CASSVGLAGGDDTQYF. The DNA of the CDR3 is TGTGCCAGCAGCGTAGGACTAGCGGGAGGTGACGATACGCAGTATTTT.

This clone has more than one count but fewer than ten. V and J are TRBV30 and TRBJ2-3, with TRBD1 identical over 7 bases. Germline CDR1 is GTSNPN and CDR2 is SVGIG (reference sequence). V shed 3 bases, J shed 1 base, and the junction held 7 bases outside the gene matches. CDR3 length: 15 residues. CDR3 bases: TGTGCCTGGAGAGAAAGGACAGGACGCACAGATACGCAGTATTTT. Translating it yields CAWRERTGRTDTQYF.

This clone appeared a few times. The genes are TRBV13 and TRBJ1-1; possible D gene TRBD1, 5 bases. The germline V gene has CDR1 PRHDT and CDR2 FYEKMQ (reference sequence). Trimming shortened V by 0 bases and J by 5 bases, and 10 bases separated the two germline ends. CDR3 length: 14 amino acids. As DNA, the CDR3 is TGTGCCAGCAGCTTAGGCCAGGGTCAGACTGAAGCTTTCTTT. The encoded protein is CASSLGQGQTEAFF.

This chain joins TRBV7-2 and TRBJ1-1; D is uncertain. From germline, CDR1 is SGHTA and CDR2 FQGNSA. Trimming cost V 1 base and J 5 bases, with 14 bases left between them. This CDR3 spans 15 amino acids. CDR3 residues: CASSLGFPSGTEAFF. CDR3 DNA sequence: TGTGCCAGCAGCTTAGGGTTCCCTTCGGGGACTGAAGCTTTCTTT. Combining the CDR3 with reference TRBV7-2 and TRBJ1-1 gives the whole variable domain GAGVSQSPSNKVTEKGKDVELRCDPISGHTALYWYRQSLGQGLEFLIYFQGNSAPDKSGLPSDRFSAERTGGSVSTLTIQRTQQEDSAVYLCASSLGFPSGTEAFFGQGTRLTVV.

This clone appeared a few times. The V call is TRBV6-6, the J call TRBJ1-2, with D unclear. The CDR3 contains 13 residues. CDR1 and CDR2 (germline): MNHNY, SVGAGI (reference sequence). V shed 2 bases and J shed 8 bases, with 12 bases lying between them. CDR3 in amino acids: CASSYRSPAGYTF. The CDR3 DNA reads TGTGCCAGCAGTTACCGTAGCCCCGCGGGCTACACCTTC.